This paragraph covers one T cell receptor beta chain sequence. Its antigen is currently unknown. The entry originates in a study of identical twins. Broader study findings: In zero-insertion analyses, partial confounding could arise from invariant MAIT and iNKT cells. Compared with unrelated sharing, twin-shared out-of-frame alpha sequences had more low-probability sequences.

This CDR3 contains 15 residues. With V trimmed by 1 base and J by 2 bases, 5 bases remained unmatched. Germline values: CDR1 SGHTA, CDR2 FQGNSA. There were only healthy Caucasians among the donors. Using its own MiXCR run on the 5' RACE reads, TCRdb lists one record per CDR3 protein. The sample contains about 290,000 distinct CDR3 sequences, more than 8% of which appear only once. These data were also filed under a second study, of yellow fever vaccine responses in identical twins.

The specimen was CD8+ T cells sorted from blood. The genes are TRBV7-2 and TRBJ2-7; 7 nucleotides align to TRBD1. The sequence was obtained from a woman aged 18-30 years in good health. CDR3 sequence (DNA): TGTGCCAGCAGCTTAGGTTGGACAGGCGCCTACGAGCAGTACTTC. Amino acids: CASSLGWTGAYEQYF.